The 29 T cell receptor beta chains listed next were all sequenced from one sample in a study of T-cell reconstitution after alpha-beta-depleted transplantation in children. TCRbeta library construction was performed incorporating unique molecular identifiers. TCRdb reanalysed the PCR reads using MiXCR and keeps one entry per CDR3 protein. Of 300,000 to 350,000 distinct CDR3 sequences detected, 20% to 30% appear once; the ten largest clones hold approximately 10%. The input for sequencing was PBMCs, mostly from graft donor cells, taken 180 days after TCRalphabeta/CD19-depleted stem cell transplant. The receptors shown here come from a male patient younger than 18 who had a stem cell transplant for acute lymphoblastic leukemia, so the T cells may come from the graft donor.

This clonotype came up a few times. This chain joins TRBV18 and TRBJ2-5, with 13 bases lining up with TRBD2. V dropped 3 bases and J dropped 3; count of bases not matched to a gene: 1. The CDR3 is 15 residues long. Germline V gene data show CDR1 as KGHSH and CDR2 as LQKENI. CDR3 in DNA: TGTGCCAGCTCACCCGGACTAGCGGGAGAAGAGACCCAGTACTTC. It translates to CASSPGLAGEETQYF.

The chain uses TRBV7-9 and TRBJ1-2; no firm D call. Germline V lookup: CDR1 SEHNR, CDR2 FQNEAQ (reference sequence). This CDR3 is built from 14 residues. Trimming removed 5 bases at V and 1 base at J, with 11 bases between. The CDR3 coding sequence is TGTGCCAGCAGCCGAGCGGGGTTTAACTATGGCTACACCTTC. This gives the protein CASSRAGFNYGYTF.

The chain is built from TRBV3-1 and TRBJ2-6; possibly TRBD1 or TRBD2 for D (5 bases each). Trimming removed 6 bases from V and 3 bases from J, with 9 bases in between. In germline, CDR1 is LGHDT, CDR2 YNNKEL (reference sequence). The CDR3 contains 14 residues. CDR3 nucleotide sequence: TGTGCCAGCAGAGGGGACGGTGGGGCCAACGTCCTGACTTTC. It encodes CASRGDGGANVLTF.

There are a few counts of this clonotype. The chain employs TRBV7-6 and TRBJ2-7; TRBD2 agrees at 8 bases. Germline V lookup: CDR1 SGHVS, CDR2 FNYEAQ. The CDR3 extends over 15 amino acids. Germline trimming cut 4 bases from V and 2 bases from J; bases unmatched to any gene: 7. The CDR3 region is CASSSSGTSPYEQYF. CDR3 bases: TGTGCCAGCAGCTCGTCCGGGACTAGTCCCTACGAGCAGTACTTC.

This clonotype was observed many times. The rearrangement joins TRBV5-1 to TRBJ2-7; D call uncertain. The CDR3 runs to 13 residues. From germline, CDR1 is SGHRS and CDR2 YFSETQ. V lost 0 bases and J 2 bases, leaving 6 bases between the germline ends. The DNA of the CDR3 is TGCGCCAGCAGCTTGGGGTCAGCCTACGAGCAGTACTTC. This sequence encodes CASSLGSAYEQYF.

The J gene is TRBJ1-2, the V gene TRBV29-1; weak D call: TRBD1 (6 bases). The CDR3 consists of 17 residues. Germline V lookup: CDR1 SQVTM, CDR2 ANQGSEA. V lost 4 bases, J lost 4 bases, and 25 bases lay in between. The CDR3 protein is CSVGPFRQAPKLYGYTF. The CDR3 DNA is TGCAGCGTTGGCCCTTTTCGACAGGCCCCAAAGCTCTATGGCTACACCTTC.

This clonotype showed up just a few times. This chain connects TRBV25-1 to TRBJ1-6; TRBD1 is a possible D gene (5 bases). V lost 4 bases, J lost 10 bases, and 11 bases lay in between. The CDR3 spans 13 residues. The germline CDR1 and CDR2 sequences are MGHDK and SYGVNS. This chain's CDR3 is CASSGRARSPLHF. Written as DNA, the CDR3 is TGTGCCAGCAGTGGCAGGGCAAGATCACCCCTCCACTTT.

The V call is TRBV27, the J call TRBJ1-6, with D perhaps matching TRBD1 (6 bases). Trimming removed 5 bases at V and 8 bases at J, with 13 bases between. The CDR3 runs 14 residues. Per the germline V gene, CDR1 is MNHEY and CDR2 is SMNVEV (reference sequence). The CDR3 loop is CASSPKDSYSPLHF. In DNA, the CDR3 is TGTGCCAGCAGTCCTAAGGACAGTTATTCACCCCTCCACTTT.

V and J are TRBV6-5 and TRBJ2-7; 9 nucleotides align to TRBD2. V lost 3 bases, J lost 5 bases, and 5 bases stayed unmatched. This CDR3 spans 14 amino acids. Per the germline V gene, CDR1 is MNHEY and CDR2 is SVGAGI. Here the CDR3 DNA reads TGTGCCAGCAGTTATGGGCTAGCGGGAAACGAGCAGTACTTC. Encoded protein: CASSYGLAGNEQYF.

This clonotype has only a few counts. The rearrangement uses TRBV2 and TRBJ2-5; D is undetermined. CDR1 SNHLY and CDR2 FYNNEI come from the germline V gene. Between the trimmed V and J ends, which lost 4 bases and 1 base, there was a span of 7 bases. CDR3 length: 13 amino acids. The CDR3 DNA reads TGTGCCAGCAGTGGGGCGGTCCAAGAGACCCAGTACTTC. As protein: CASSGAVQETQYF.

The V gene is TRBV12-3 or TRBV12-4, the J gene TRBJ2-1; 7 bases line up with TRBD2. The CDR3 runs to 14 residues. After removal of 5 bases from V and 6 bases from J, the junction contained 7 bases not matched to a gene. The CDR3 DNA follows: TGTGCCAGCAGTCCCCCGGGAGGTTTCAATGAGCAGTTCTTC. Translating gives CASSPPGGFNEQFF.

J is TRBJ2-3 and V is TRBV9, with a weak D call TRBD2 (6 bases). Germline values: CDR1 SGDLS, CDR2 YYNGEE. The CDR3 spans 18 residues. Trimming stripped 0 bases from V and 1 base from J, with 18 bases between. The CDR3 region is CASSVGPWTILGTDTQYF. CDR3 nucleotide sequence: TGTGCCAGCAGCGTAGGTCCTTGGACTATATTGGGCACAGATACGCAGTATTTT. The whole variable domain, filled in from reference TRBV9 and TRBJ2-3, reads DSGVTQTPKHLITATGQRVTLRCSPRSGDLSVYWYQQSLDQGLQFLIQYYNGEERAKGNILERFSAQQFPDLHSELNLSSLELGDSALYFCASSVGPWTILGTDTQYFGPGTRLTVL.

This chain uses TRBV7-9 with TRBJ2-2, with a possible D match to TRBD1 (5 bases). Germline values: CDR1 SEHNR, CDR2 FQNEAQ (reference sequence). The CDR3 runs 13 residues. Trimming stripped 3 bases from V and 6 bases from J, with 8 bases between. Here the CDR3 DNA reads TGTGCCAGCAGCTTGGAGACAGCCGGGGAGCTGTTTTTT. It is translated as CASSLETAGELFF.

This clonotype appeared a few times. This chain connects TRBV7-2 to TRBJ2-5; D possibly uses TRBD1 or TRBD2 (5 bases each). V gave up 5 bases and J gave up 5 bases, with 12 bases separating them. The CDR3 length is 13 residues. The germline V gene encodes CDR1 SGHTA and CDR2 FQGNSA. CDR3 coding DNA: TGTGCCAGCAGCCGGGACCGGCTGGAGACCCAGTACTTC. This gives the protein CASSRDRLETQYF.

This clonotype was seen a handful of times. V usage is TRBV12-3 or TRBV12-4 and J usage is TRBJ1-3; no firm D call. The CDR3 length is 12 residues. V shed 5 bases and J shed 4 bases, with 6 bases lying between them. CDR3 protein: CASSPTGNTIYF. The DNA for the CDR3 is TGTGCCAGCAGTCCGACGGGAAACACCATATATTTT.

This clonotype was seen a few times. The chain recombines TRBV12-3 or TRBV12-4 with TRBJ1-4; a possible D gene is TRBD1 (5 bases). With 4 bases removed from V and 8 bases from J, the gap between germline ends came to 23 bases. The CDR3 extends over 17 amino acids. CDR3 sequence (DNA): TGTGCCAGCAGTTCGTATATCTATCCGGGACTTCCCGAAAAACTGTTTTTT. This translates into CASSSYIYPGLPEKLFF.

V and J are TRBV13 and TRBJ2-5; the match to TRBD2 covers 10 bases. From germline, CDR1 is PRHDT and CDR2 FYEKMQ (reference sequence). There are 16 residues in the CDR3. V lost 3 bases to trimming and J lost 5 bases; unmatched junction nucleotides: 9. CDR3 sequence (DNA): TGTGCCAGCAGCTTGCTTGCTAGCGGGAGAAGTGAGACCCAGTACTTC. Its translation: CASSLLASGRSETQYF.

This chain joins TRBV12-3 or TRBV12-4 and TRBJ1-1; TRBD1 matches at 10 bases. The CDR3 covers 14 residues. With 6 bases clipped from V and 9 bases from J, the junction kept 10 bases outside the gene matches. Written as DNA, the CDR3 is TGTGCCAGCAGAAGACAGGGGGCGCGGTTCCAAGCTTTCTTT. Residues: CASRRQGARFQAFF.

This sequence joins TRBV20-1 and TRBJ2-1, with 8 bases that match TRBD2. V dropped 3 bases and J dropped 4; count of bases not matched to a gene: 14. There are 17 residues in the CDR3. Germline V gene sequence: CDR1 DFQATT, CDR2 SNEGSKA (reference sequence). The CDR3: CSASRELAGYAYNEQFF. CDR3 DNA: TGCAGTGCTAGTAGGGAGCTAGCGGGTTATGCTTACAATGAGCAGTTCTTC.

This clonotype came up a few times. The V call is TRBV12-5, the J call TRBJ2-7; 9 nucleotides match TRBD2. Germline CDR1 reads LGHNT; CDR2 reads FRNRAP. V was clipped by 0 bases and J by 4 bases; unmatched bases: 7. The CDR3 loop spans 16 amino acids. CDR3 coding DNA: TGTGCTAGTGGTTTGGTACTTAGCGGGAGCCTTTACGAGCAGTACTTC. Residues: CASGLVLSGSLYEQYF.

This clonotype has only a few counts. The chain joins TRBV24-1 to TRBJ2-5; 8 nucleotides match TRBD1. CDR1 KGHDR and CDR2 SFDVKD come from the germline V gene. The ends lost 4 bases at V and 2 bases at J; junction bases unmatched: 5. This CDR3 is built from 15 residues. CDR3 in amino acids: CATSDRGQGQETQYF. The CDR3 region has the DNA TGTGCCACCAGTGACCGCGGACAGGGACAAGAGACCCAGTACTTC.

This clonotype appeared many times. J is TRBJ2-1 and V is TRBV27; 8 bases are a match to TRBD1. The CDR3 runs 16 residues. Germline trimming cut 4 bases from V and 4 bases from J; bases unmatched to any gene: 9. The germline gives CDR1 MNHEY, CDR2 SMNVEV (reference sequence). CDR3 DNA sequence: TGTGCCAGCAGTTCCTGGACAGGGTCCATTTACAATGAGCAGTTCTTC. It codes for CASSSWTGSIYNEQFF.

The chain recombines TRBV5-6 with TRBJ1-6, with TRBD1 identical over 9 bases. Germline assignment: CDR1 SGHDT and CDR2 YYEEEE. This CDR3 has 15 residues. The junction had 7 bases not matched to a gene; V was cut back by 2 bases and J by 10 bases. The DNA for the CDR3 is TGTGCCAGCAGCTTTGGGACAGGGAGGAAGTCACCCCTCCACTTT. Protein product: CASSFGTGRKSPLHF.

Only a few counts were recorded for this clonotype. The chain carries TRBV25-1 and TRBJ2-7, with a tentative D call TRBD2 (6 bases). Trimming shortened V by 1 base and J by 4 bases, and 14 bases separated the two germline ends. The CDR3 runs to 15 residues. The V gene's germline CDR1 is MGHDK and CDR2 SYGVNS. Written as DNA, the CDR3 is TGTGCCAGCAGTGAATCTGGGGTTCGGGAGTACGAGCAGTACTTC. It encodes CASSESGVREYEQYF.

This clonotype turned up a few times. This sequence joins TRBV11-3 and TRBJ2-1, with unresolved D. CDR1 and CDR2 from the germline V gene are SGHNT and YENEEA. This CDR3 spans 13 amino acids. Trimming left V 7 bases short and J 3 bases short, with 10 bases between. CDR3 protein: CASKPRNYNEQFF. The CDR3 DNA reads as TGTGCCAGCAAGCCTAGAAACTACAATGAGCAGTTCTTC. Complete variable domain (other parts from reference TRBV11-3 and TRBJ2-1): EAGVVQSPRYKIIEKKQPVAFWCNPISGHNTLYWYLQNLGQGPELLIRYENEEAVDDSQLPKDRFSAERLKGVDSTLKIQPAELGDSAVYLCASKPRNYNEQFFGPGTRLTVL.

This clonotype occurred many times. The genes are TRBV5-1 and TRBJ1-1, with D possibly being TRBD1 (6 bases). This CDR3 contains 14 residues. V lost 4 bases, J lost 1 base, and 11 bases lay in between. In germline, CDR1 is SGHRS, CDR2 YFSETQ. The CDR3 DNA reads as TGCGCCAGCAGCGGTGGACAGCGGAACACTGAAGCTTTCTTT. It yields the protein CASSGGQRNTEAFF.

This chain uses TRBV5-1 with TRBJ2-7, with 9 bases matching TRBD1. The V and J ends lost 0 bases and 4 bases, in that order; junction bases with no gene match: 5. Germline assignment: CDR1 SGHRS and CDR2 YFSETQ. The CDR3 spans 15 residues. The CDR3 is CASSLVTGGLYEQYF. Written as DNA, the CDR3 is TGCGCCAGCAGCTTGGTAACAGGGGGCCTTTACGAGCAGTACTTC. Full variable domain (remainder filled in from reference TRBV5-1 and TRBJ2-7): KAGVTQTPRYLIKTRGQQVTLSCSPISGHRSVSWYQQTPGQGLQFLFEYFSETQRNKGNFPGRFSGRQFSNSRSEMNVSTLELGDSALYLCASSLVTGGLYEQYFGPGTRLTVT.

This CDR3 reads CASSFLTLGRWELFF. In nucleotides, the CDR3 is TGCGCCAGCAGCTTTCTCACCCTCGGCCGTTGGGAGCTGTTTTTT. The chain has TRBV5-1 and TRBJ2-2; D gene uncertain. CDR1 and CDR2 from the germline V gene are SGHRS and YFSETQ. V lost 2 bases and J 9 bases, leaving 17 bases between the germline ends. The CDR3 totals 15 residues.

The chain combines TRBV29-1 with TRBJ2-3, with D perhaps TRBD2 (5 bases). The CDR3 sequence is 15 residues long. The germline CDR1 and CDR2 sequences are SQVTM and ANQGSEA. V gave up 7 bases and J gave up 3 bases, with 20 bases separating them. CDR3 region: CSAEEASPWTDTQYF. Here the CDR3 DNA reads TGCAGCGCCGAGGAGGCTAGTCCCTGGACAGATACGCAGTATTTT.